What follows are 10 T cell receptor beta chains derived from one specimen sequenced in a study of T cell responses to AZD1222 COVID-19 vaccine. Sequenced by immunoSEQ multiplex PCR; TCRdb stores in-frame clones only, minus some. The sample has 100,000 to 150,000 clones; 92% are singletons. This sample comprised peripheral blood, obtained on day 0 of AZD1222 vaccination. The source of these receptors is an adult in good health.

This rearrangement joins TRBV6-5 to TRBJ2-7; 9 bases match TRBD1. Germline CDR1 and CDR2: MNHEY and SVGAGI. The CDR3 runs 15 residues. Trimming cost V 5 bases and J 1 base; bases outside gene matches: 6. The CDR3 region is CASSKTGQGSYEQYF. The CDR3 bases are TGTGCCAGCAGTAAGACCGGACAGGGGTCCTACGAGCAGTACTTC.

V and J are TRBV28 and TRBJ1-5, with TRBD1 matching over 8 bases. Germline-derived CDR1 and CDR2 are MDHEN and SYDVKM. V dropped 5 bases and J dropped 8; count of bases not matched to a gene: 8. There are 14 residues in the CDR3. This CDR3 is CASSPGQGPKPQHF. The CDR3 coding sequence is TGTGCCAGCAGTCCTGGACAGGGCCCGAAGCCCCAGCATTTT.

The chain uses TRBV5-6 and TRBJ1-5, with a tentative D call TRBD1 (6 bases). Trimming removed 5 bases from V and 0 bases from J, with 9 bases in between. This CDR3 comprises 14 residues. Germline values: CDR1 SGHDT, CDR2 YYEEEE. The CDR3 loop reads CASSKGHSNQPQHF. CDR3 sequence (DNA): TGTGCCAGCAGTAAGGGACATAGCAATCAGCCCCAGCATTTT.

V is TRBV19 and J is TRBJ1-2, with a weak D call TRBD1 (5 bases). The germline V gene encodes CDR1 LNHDA and CDR2 SQIVND (reference sequence). Trimming left V 5 bases short and J 4 bases short, with 20 bases between. This CDR3 region has 16 residues. The chain's CDR3 is CASSDRGARKGYGYTF. The DNA of the CDR3 is TGTGCCAGTAGTGATAGAGGGGCCCGGAAGGGCTATGGCTACACCTTC.

The gene calls are TRBV4-1 and TRBJ2-1, with TRBD1 matching 9 bases. CDR1 MGHRA and CDR2 YSYEKL come from the germline V gene. V lost 6 bases and J lost 8; bases outside the gene matches: 11. The CDR3 has 15 amino acids. CDR3 in amino acids: CASSQPGTGIYEQFF. The CDR3 bases are TGCGCCAGCAGTCAACCCGGGACAGGGATATATGAGCAGTTCTTC.

The chain recombines TRBV6-5 with TRBJ2-3, with D unresolved. The CDR3 totals 15 residues. The V end was cut by 0 bases, the J end by 0 bases, with 7 bases between. Germline CDR1 is MNHEY and CDR2 is SVGAGI. CDR3 sequence reads: CASSYSFGSTDTQYF. CDR3 DNA sequence: TGTGCCAGCAGTTACTCGTTCGGGAGCACAGATACGCAGTATTTT.

J is TRBJ1-5 and V is TRBV2, with TRBD1 as a possible D gene (6 bases). The CDR3 has 14 residues. V lost 7 bases and J 1 base, leaving 11 bases between the germline ends. CDR1 and CDR2 (germline): SNHLY, FYNNEI. CDR3 nucleotide sequence: TGTGCCAGCAAGACCCAGGGGAGCAATCAGCCCCAGCATTTT. It yields the protein CASKTQGSNQPQHF.

This chain connects TRBV28 to TRBJ1-1, with 7 bases fitting TRBD1. Trimming removed 6 bases from V and 4 bases from J; junction bases left unmatched: 8. The CDR3 length is 14 residues. Germline CDR1 is MDHEN and CDR2 is SYDVKM. The CDR3 DNA is TGTGCCAGCAGACCCTCTAGGGGGCCCACTGAAGCTTTCTTT. Protein sequence: CASRPSRGPTEAFF.

This clone was seen once. The chain carries TRBV9 and TRBJ2-5, with D perhaps matching TRBD1 (5 bases). Germline CDR1 and CDR2: SGDLS and YYNGEE. CDR3 length: 18 amino acids. With 0 bases removed from V and 7 bases from J, the gap between germline ends came to 25 bases. The CDR3 DNA follows: TGTGCCAGCAGCGTAGTTGGGCGGCTCGAAGGGGCGGTCAGGACCCAGTACTTC. Translation: CASSVVGRLEGAVRTQYF.

This chain links TRBV5-1 with TRBJ1-1, with D possibly TRBD1 on 6 matching bases. The CDR3 is 13 amino acids. The V gene lost 3 bases and the J gene lost 4 bases, with 10 bases spanning the gap. The V gene's germline CDR1 is SGHRS and CDR2 YFSETQ. This CDR3 reads CASSSRGPTEAFF. DNA for the CDR3: TGCGCCAGCAGCTCCAGGGGCCCCACTGAAGCTTTCTTT.